The rows below give T cell receptor beta chains drawn from one sample of a study of tumor and adjacent non-tumor tissue in lung cancer. TCRdb passed the multiplex PCR reads through MiXCR, listing each CDR3 protein once. The table includes 81,000 or so distinct CDR3 sequences, about four fifths detected once. Material: distant non-tumor lung tissue. The receptors come from a man aged 55 to 69 with non-small cell lung cancer. Each CDR3 is given with its conserved first and last residue. A D gene is named only where the DNA matches it firmly. Not every row has a clone size; where given, it reads once, few, many or a size class.

CDR3 protein: CSAIHPGLAGGSSYNEQFF
CDR3 DNA: TGCAGTGCCATCCATCCCGGACTAGCGGGGGGGAGCTCCTACAATGAGCAGTTCTTC
V gene: TRBV20-1
J gene: TRBJ2-1
CDR3 length: 19
D gene: TRBD2
clone size: many

CDR3 protein: CASSMTSAENIQYF
CDR3 DNA: TGCGCCAGCAGCATGACTAGTGCCGAAAATATTCAGTACTTC
V gene: TRBV5-1
J gene: TRBJ2-4
CDR3 length: 14
D gene: -
clone size: -

CDR3 protein: CASNATLYEPQHF
CDR3 DNA: TGTGCCAGCAATGCTACACTTTATGAGCCCCAACATTTT
V gene: TRBV6-1
J gene: TRBJ1-5
CDR3 length: 13
D gene: -
clone size: -

CDR3 protein: CSARDPQGWEVDTQYF
CDR3 DNA: TGCAGTGCTAGAGATCCCCAGGGATGGGAAGTGGATACCCAGTACTTC
V gene: TRBV20-1
J gene: TRBJ2-5
CDR3 length: 16
D gene: -
clone size: once

CDR3 protein: CSARVTRGTSGGDTHYF
CDR3 DNA: TGCAGTGCTAGAGTAACCCGTGGGACTAGCGGCGGAGATACCCATTACTTC
V gene: TRBV20-1
J gene: TRBJ2-5
CDR3 length: 17
D gene: TRBD2
clone size: -

CDR3 protein: CASGSTVGEPKETQYF
CDR3 DNA: TGTGCCAGCGGCTCCACAGTGGGGGAGCCAAAGGAGACCCAGTACTTC
V gene: TRBV11-2
J gene: TRBJ2-5
CDR3 length: 16
D gene: -
clone size: once

CDR3 protein: CASSLGPGENIQYF
CDR3 DNA: TGTGCCAGCAGCTTGGGCCCAGGGGAAAATATTCAGTACTTC
V gene: TRBV5-5
J gene: TRBJ2-4
CDR3 length: 14
D gene: -
clone size: -

CDR3 protein: CASSIAGARSGANVLTF
CDR3 DNA: TGTGCCAGCAGCATAGCGGGAGCCAGATCTGGTGCCAACGTCCTGACTTTC
V gene: TRBV6-5
J gene: TRBJ2-6
CDR3 length: 17
D gene: TRBD2
clone size: -

CDR3 protein: CASSAPHTQYF
CDR3 DNA: TGTGCCAGCAGCGCCCCGCATACGCAGTATTTT
V gene: TRBV7-9
J gene: TRBJ2-3
CDR3 length: 11
D gene: -
clone size: -

CDR3 protein: CASSPACGASREIQYF
CDR3 DNA: TGTGCCAGCAGCCCGGCGTGCGGGGCGTCGCGTGAGATCCAGTACTTC
V gene: TRBV11-3
J gene: TRBJ2-5
CDR3 length: 16
D gene: -
clone size: -

CDR3 protein: CAGSFRGYTESFF
CDR3 DNA: TGTGCCGGCAGCTTCCGGGGTTACACTGAATCTTTCTTT
V gene: TRBV11-2
J gene: TRBJ1-1
CDR3 length: 13
D gene: -
clone size: -

CDR3 protein: CASSFQGVDTQYF
CDR3 DNA: TGTGCCAGCAGCTTTCAGGGGGTGGATACACAATATTTT
V gene: TRBV11-3
J gene: TRBJ2-3
CDR3 length: 13
D gene: TRBD1
clone size: -

CDR3 protein: CTSRLAGASSGVNVLTF
CDR3 DNA: TGTACCAGCAGACTAGCGGGAGCCAGCTCTGGGGTCAACGTCCTGACTTTC
V gene: TRBV6-5
J gene: TRBJ2-6
CDR3 length: 17
D gene: TRBD2
clone size: -

CDR3 protein: CTSSPTLGQLNTEAFF
CDR3 DNA: TGTACCAGCAGCCCTACCCTGGGGCAACTGAACACTGAAGCTTTCTTT
V gene: TRBV11-3
J gene: TRBJ1-1
CDR3 length: 16
D gene: -
clone size: -

CDR3 protein: CATSDLDRDTGEPFF
CDR3 DNA: TGTGCCACCAGTGATTTGGACAGGGACACCGGGGAGCCGTTTTTT
V gene: TRBV24-1
J gene: TRBJ2-2
CDR3 length: 15
D gene: TRBD1
clone size: -

CDR3 protein: CASSLTIRYNSYEQYF
CDR3 DNA: TGTGCCAGCAGCTTAACGATTCGTTACAACTCCTACGAGCAGTACTTC
V gene: TRBV11-1
J gene: TRBJ2-7
CDR3 length: 16
D gene: -
clone size: -

CDR3 protein: CPSSPLSGAAGTYEHYF
CDR3 DNA: TGTCCCAGCAGCCCCCTATCCGGGGCAGCGGGAACTTACGAGCATTACTTC
V gene: TRBV11-2
J gene: TRBJ2-7
CDR3 length: 17
D gene: TRBD2
clone size: -

CDR3 protein: CASSPPARASNTGDLFF
CDR3 DNA: TGTGCCAGCAGCCCCCCTGCGAGGGCGTCGAACACCGGGGATCTGTTTTTT
V gene: TRBV5-4
J gene: TRBJ2-2
CDR3 length: 17
D gene: -
clone size: -

CDR3 protein: CTSSPNSTSFGYTF
CDR3 DNA: TGCACCAGCAGCCCTAACAGCACCTCTTTCGGCTACACCTTC
V gene: TRBV4-1
J gene: TRBJ1-2
CDR3 length: 14
D gene: -
clone size: -

CDR3 protein: CASSLGGGTITDTHYF
CDR3 DNA: TGTGCGAGCAGCTTAGGAGGTGGGACTATCACAGATACGCATTATTTT
V gene: TRBV11-2
J gene: TRBJ2-3
CDR3 length: 16
D gene: TRBD2
clone size: -

CDR3 protein: CASSLKGVSYNEQFF
CDR3 DNA: TGTGCCAGCAGCTTGAAGGGTGTCTCCTACAATGAGCAGTTCTTC
V gene: TRBV7-9
J gene: TRBJ2-1
CDR3 length: 15
D gene: -
clone size: -